Presented here are 12 T cell receptor beta chains from one specimen sequenced in a study of blood T cell repertoires in COVID-19. TCRdb's table, derived via immunoSEQ multiplex PCR, lists solely in-frame clones and lacks some. The repertoire holds about 86,000 clones, with 70% to 85% as singletons. Sequenced sample: peripheral blood. Receptor source: a man between 65 and 80 years old with acute or convalescent COVID-19.

The chain uses TRBV2 and TRBJ2-4; D gene uncertain. The V and J ends lost 1 base and 4 bases respectively, with 8 bases between them. Looked up from germline, CDR1 is SNHLY and CDR2 is FYNNEI. This CDR3 is 14 amino acids long. For the CDR3, the DNA is TGTGCCAGCAGTGAAGGGCCCATAAAAAACATTCAGTACTTC. Protein sequence: CASSEGPIKNIQYF.

This clone was found once. The V and J genes are TRBV5-1 and TRBJ2-1, with TRBD1 as a possible D gene (6 bases). Germline assignment: CDR1 SGHRS and CDR2 YFSETQ. This CDR3 spans 13 amino acids. Deletions cut 0 bases from V and 6 bases from J, with 7 bases between. The CDR3 region has the DNA TGCGCCAGCAGCTTGGAAGGGGGCAATGAGCAGTTCTTC. Translation gives CASSLEGGNEQFF.

The chain links TRBV7-2 to TRBJ2-7; D is ambiguous. The CDR3 spans 14 residues. V lost 1 base, J lost 0 bases, and 7 bases lay in between. CDR1 is SGHTA and CDR2 is FQGNSA in the germline V gene. The CDR3 DNA follows: TGTGCCAGCAGCTTAGGCAGGAACTCCTACGAGCAGTACTTC. Translation: CASSLGRNSYEQYF.

This clone came up once. V is TRBV6-4 and J is TRBJ1-6, with a possible D match to TRBD1 (6 bases). This CDR3 has 16 amino acids. V dropped 2 bases and J dropped 9 bases, with 17 bases sitting between them. CDR1 MRHNA and CDR2 SNTAGT come from the germline V gene. The CDR3 reads CASSDPTGRNSSPLHF. The CDR3 nucleotides read TGTGCCAGCAGTGACCCCACAGGGAGAAACAGTTCACCCCTCCACTTT.

The CDR3 nucleotides are TGTGCCAGCAGTTTATCCCAGGGATTTGGCACTGAAGCTTTCTTT. Amino acids: CASSLSQGFGTEAFF. V and J are TRBV28 and TRBJ1-1, with D possibly TRBD1 on 5 matching bases. The CDR3 is 15 amino acids. Between the trimmed V and J ends, which lost 1 base and 4 bases, there was a span of 13 bases. Germline CDR1 reads MDHEN; CDR2 reads SYDVKM. The full variable domain, with the rest looked up from reference TRBV28 and TRBJ1-1, is DVKVTQSSRYLVKRTGEKVFLECVQDMDHENMFWYRQDPGLGLRLIYFSYDVKMKEKGDIPEGYSVSREKKERFSLILESASTNQTSMYLCASSLSQGFGTEAFFGQGTRLTVV.

This clone has just a few counts. The gene calls are TRBV3-1 (or the pseudogene TRBV3-2) and TRBJ2-7; D perhaps matches TRBD2 (6 bases). CDR3 length: 11 amino acids. With 1 base removed from V and 9 bases from J, the gap between germline ends came to 7 bases. Germline CDR1 is LGHDT and CDR2 is YNNKEL (reference sequence). For the CDR3, the DNA is TGTGCCAGCAGCCAAGGGGACTGGCAGTACTTC. It codes for CASSQGDWQYF.

This clone was seen only once. This chain links TRBV6-5 with TRBJ2-2; D may be TRBD1 (7 bases). V dropped 6 bases and J dropped 5 bases, with 13 bases sitting between them. Germline V gives CDR1 MNHEY, CDR2 SVGAGI. This CDR3 region has 14 residues. CDR3 loop: CASREGAGTGELFF. The CDR3 DNA reads TGTGCCAGCAGGGAGGGGGCGGGGACCGGGGAGCTGTTTTTT.

The CDR3 nucleotides read TGTGCCAGCAGGCCGGGACAGGGGGGGCGGAACACTGAAGCTTTCTTT. Translating gives CASRPGQGGRNTEAFF. The chain recombines TRBV2 with TRBJ1-1, with 11 nucleotides matching TRBD1. Germline V CDR1 and CDR2: SNHLY, FYNNEI. V lost 6 bases, J lost 1 base, and 7 bases stayed unmatched. CDR3 length equals 16 residues. Supplemented by reference TRBV2 and TRBJ1-1, the full variable domain reads EPEVTQTPSHQVTQMGQEVILRCVPISNHLYFYWYRQILGQKVEFLVSFYNNEISEKSEIFDDQFSVERPDGSNFTLKIRSTKLEDSAMYFCASRPGQGGRNTEAFFGQGTRLTVV.

A few counts support this clone. The chain recombines TRBV28 with TRBJ2-1; TRBD1 matches 12 bases. The germline V gene has CDR1 MDHEN and CDR2 SYDVKM. J was trimmed by 9 bases and V by 4 bases; bases with no gene match: 10. The CDR3 length is 16 residues. CDR3 sequence (DNA): TGTGCCAGCAGTTCACAGGGACAGGGGGCGCGTGGTGAGCAGTTCTTC. Its translation: CASSSQGQGARGEQFF.

This clone has only one observation. This chain connects TRBV28 to TRBJ2-3, with 10 positions matching TRBD1. Germline V gene sequence: CDR1 MDHEN, CDR2 SYDVKM. The CDR3 spans 16 residues. V gave up 4 bases and J gave up 2 bases; unmatched junction bases: 6. The DNA for the CDR3 is TGTGCCAGCAGTTCTGGGACAGGGGTTTTCACAGATACGCAGTATTTT. It specifies CASSSGTGVFTDTQYF. Together with reference TRBV28 and TRBJ2-3, the CDR3 gives the full variable domain: DVKVTQSSRYLVKRTGEKVFLECVQDMDHENMFWYRQDPGLGLRLIYFSYDVKMKEKGDIPEGYSVSREKKERFSLILESASTNQTSMYLCASSSGTGVFTDTQYFGPGTRLTVL.

This chain uses TRBV5-1 with TRBJ1-6; no definite D call. Trimming removed 7 bases from V and 7 bases from J, with 12 bases in between. The CDR3 has 13 amino acids. Per the germline V gene, CDR1 is SGHRS and CDR2 is YFSETQ. The CDR3 nucleotides are TGCGCCAGCGGGCCAGGCCACAATTCACCCCTCCACTTT. Amino acid sequence: CASGPGHNSPLHF.

CDR3 coding DNA: TGTGCCAGCAGTTTACGTAGCGGGGGGGCCGTTTACGAGACCCAGTACTTC. Its protein product is CASSLRSGGAVYETQYF. The chain recombines TRBV27 with TRBJ2-5, with 11 bases lining up with TRBD2. CDR3 length equals 17 residues. The V segment lost 2 bases and the J segment 5 bases; nucleotides outside the gene matches: 10. Germline CDR1 reads MNHEY; CDR2 reads SMNVEV (reference sequence).